The sequence of this TCR beta chain was determined in a study of post-analysis software for immune sequencing data. Study summary: Relapsing-remitting, secondary progressive and progressive-relapsing forms made up the multiple sclerosis disease courses.

The TCR beta cDNA libraries carried unique molecular identifiers. Each sample of about 1 to 10 million input T cells yielded 500,000 or so cDNA molecules, so each molecule approximated one T cell. TCRdb used MiXCR to reprocess the PCR reads, holding one entry per CDR3 protein. Among 380,000 or so distinct CDR3 sequences, 30% to 45% were seen once, and the ten largest hold over 10%. General study results and limits: Higher frequency in patients than in controls was seen for roughly five TRBV segments, with TRBV5-6, TRBV5-1 and TRBV20-1 among them. Multiple sclerosis patients showed significantly lower normalized Chao1 diversity than controls did. F measure clustering grouped samples strongly by preparation batch.

This clonotype was detected only a few times. Antigen: not known. This may come from a read error, since a much larger clone is one base off. The CDR3 spans 15 residues. Per the germline V gene, CDR1 is SGHTA and CDR2 is FQGNSA. V gene TRBV7-2 combines with J gene TRBJ2-1; D might be TRBD1 (5 bases). This clonotype originated in a girl aged 5-17 years with multiple sclerosis. The material sequenced was blood. CDR3 DNA: TGTGTCAGCAGCCCCCAGGGAATGACCTACAATGAGCAGTTCTTC. The encoded protein is CVSSPQGMTYNEQFF.